These 28 T cell receptor beta chains were all obtained from the same sample, sequenced in a study of cytomegalovirus exposure and HLA in healthy donors. The PCR ran on 60 Vbeta and 13 Jbeta primers. TCRdb keeps only in-frame clones here, not all; method: immunoSEQ multiplex PCR. The table shows 150,000 to 200,000 clones, with roughly four fifths occurring only once. What was sequenced was PBMCs. Source of these receptors: a man aged 40-55 years in good health and CMV-seronegative.

Comments on this clone: The DNA is left out, because the CDR3 cannot be placed on it with certainty; the CDR3 is given as TCRdb lists it. The CDR3 spells CASSVGPGDGNTIYF. The J gene is TRBJ1-3, the V gene TRBV9. The CDR3 has 15 residues if both end residues are counted. The germline V gene has CDR1 SGDLS and CDR2 YYNGEE.

The chain carries TRBV6-1 and TRBJ1-5; TRBD1 might be the D (6 bases). V lost 7 bases and J lost 2, with 12 bases in between. From germline, CDR1 is MNHNS and CDR2 SASEGT. The CDR3 runs to 14 residues. The CDR3 nucleotides read TGTGCCAGCACCGAGGGGGTAGGCAATCAGCCCCAGCATTTT. Its protein is CASTEGVGNQPQHF.

The V call is TRBV21-1, the J call TRBJ2-7; TRBD2, as called in the table, went unchecked against the DNA. TRBV21-1 constitutes a pseudogene. The CDR3 extends over 15 amino acids. Here the CDR3 reads CASSKAGLATYKQYV. The DNA for the CDR3 is TGTGCCAGCAGCAAAGCGGGACTAGCGACATACAAGCAGTACGTC.

This clone was seen a few times. The chain is built from TRBV27 and TRBJ2-5; 12 bases are shared with TRBD2. V dropped 5 bases and J dropped 5; count of bases not matched to a gene: 6. The CDR3 has 15 amino acids. Germline lookup yields CDR1 MNHEY and CDR2 SMNVEV (reference sequence). The CDR3 sequence: CASSRGLAGPETQYF. Written as DNA, the CDR3 is TGTGCCAGCAGTCGCGGACTAGCGGGGCCGGAGACCCAGTACTTC.

The chain recombines TRBV2 with TRBJ2-7; D is perhaps TRBD2 (5 bases). Germline loops: CDR1 SNHLY, CDR2 FYNNEI. The CDR3 sequence is 13 residues long. V shed 4 bases and J shed 6 bases, with 13 bases lying between them. CDR3 sequence: CASSGGMVAEQYV. CDR3 DNA sequence: TGTGCCAGCAGTGGAGGGATGGTGGCCGAGCAGTACGTC.

The chain carries TRBV6-4 and TRBJ2-1; D is unclear. V was clipped by 6 bases and J by 8 bases, with 14 bases between them. CDR3 length: 13 residues. From germline, CDR1 is MRHNA and CDR2 SNTAGT. The CDR3 coding sequence is TGTGCCAGCAGCCGAACCCCGGTCGATGAGCAGTTCTTC. Protein product: CASSRTPVDEQFF.

The chain carries TRBV2 and TRBJ2-1; 15 nucleotides agree with TRBD2. The CDR3 spans 16 residues. Trimming at V came to 7 bases and at J to 9 bases, leaving 10 bases not matched to a gene. The germline V gene encodes CDR1 SNHLY and CDR2 FYNNEI. CDR3 sequence: CASTAQGLAGGAEQFF. In DNA form, the CDR3 reads TGTGCCAGCACCGCCCAGGGACTAGCGGGAGGTGCTGAGCAGTTCTTC.

This rearrangement joins TRBV28 to TRBJ1-1; no clear D gene. The germline CDR1 and CDR2 sequences are MDHEN and SYDVKM. V was cut by 2 bases and J by 5 bases, with 12 bases left in between. CDR3 length: 14 residues. For the CDR3, the DNA is TGTGCCAGCAGTTTAGGACTTTCTGGGACTGAAGCTTTCTTT. It translates to CASSLGLSGTEAFF.

The chain is built from TRBV18 and TRBJ2-6; tentatively, D is TRBD1 (5 bases). Germline CDR1 reads KGHSH; CDR2 reads LQKENI. This CDR3 contains 17 residues. Trimming removed 1 base from V and 2 bases from J, with 12 bases in between. The CDR3 region is CASSPRQGNPGANVLTF. DNA for the CDR3: TGTGCCAGCTCACCACGGCAGGGAAACCCTGGGGCCAACGTCCTGACTTTC.

V usage is TRBV6-5 and J usage is TRBJ2-5; D not resolved. Germline CDR1 reads MNHEY; CDR2 reads SVGAGI. The CDR3 runs to 14 residues. Trimming pared 2 bases from V and 3 bases from J, leaving 10 bases between. The CDR3 coding sequence is TGTGCCAGCAGTTACGGTGGCCCTGAAGAGACCCAGTACTTC. This codes for CASSYGGPEETQYF.

The rearrangement joins TRBV6-4 to TRBJ2-3; 12 positions agree with TRBD1. Germline values: CDR1 MRHNA, CDR2 SNTAGT. V lost 2 bases to trimming and J lost 3 bases; unmatched junction nucleotides: 6. The CDR3 length is 17 residues. The DNA for the CDR3 is TGTGCCAGCAGTGACCCCCGGGACAGGGGGCAGACAGATACGCAGTATTTT. Translation: CASSDPRDRGQTDTQYF.

V usage is TRBV9 and J usage is TRBJ2-1; 7 bases are a match to TRBD2. CDR3 size: 15 residues. The germline V gene has CDR1 SGDLS and CDR2 YYNGEE. Unmatched junction bases numbered 8, after V lost 4 bases and J lost 4 bases. This chain's CDR3 is CASSNSGSSYNEQFF. The CDR3 DNA sequence: TGTGCCAGCAGCAATAGCGGGTCCAGTTACAATGAGCAGTTCTTC. Filled out from reference TRBV9 and TRBJ2-1, the complete variable domain reads DSGVTQTPKHLITATGQRVTLRCSPRSGDLSVYWYQQSLDQGLQFLIQYYNGEERAKGNILERFSAQQFPDLHSELNLSSLELGDSALYFCASSNSGSSYNEQFFGPGTRLTVL.

In this sample, this clone turned up a few times. The J gene is TRBJ1-2, the V gene TRBV28, with D maybe TRBD1 (5 bases). V lost 3 bases and J lost 5, with 10 bases in between. In germline, CDR1 is MDHEN, CDR2 SYDVKM. This CDR3 contains 13 residues. The CDR3, as DNA: TGTGCCAGCAGTTTTCAGGGAAGGTATGGCTACACCTTC. This translates into CASSFQGRYGYTF.

J is TRBJ2-1 and V is TRBV7-3; maybe TRBD1 (5 bases). Germline CDR1 is SGHTA and CDR2 is FQGTGA. Trimming left V 1 base short and J 8 bases short, with 6 bases between. The CDR3 is made up of 12 amino acids. The CDR3 sequence: CASSLIGDEQFF. CDR3 nucleotide sequence: TGTGCCAGCAGCTTAATAGGGGATGAGCAGTTCTTC.

CDR3 region: CASSQEARTNTEAFF. The DNA for the CDR3 is TGCGCCAGCAGCCAAGAGGCAAGAACGAACACTGAAGCTTTCTTT. The chain carries TRBV4-1 and TRBJ1-1; unclear D gene. The CDR3 is 15 residues long. V was pared by 0 bases and J by 1 base, with 9 bases between. Per germline, CDR1 MGHRA and CDR2 YSYEKL.

The genes are TRBV28 and TRBJ1-3; possible D gene TRBD1, 5 bases. Trimming removed 7 bases at V and 2 bases at J, with 15 bases between. Germline CDR1 MDHEN, CDR2 SYDVKM. The CDR3 is 15 amino acids. The CDR3 nucleotides are TGTGCCAGCAAGGGGTTCCCTATACCTGGAAACACCATATATTTT. It encodes CASKGFPIPGNTIYF.

V and J are TRBV7-9 and TRBJ2-3; 8 nucleotides align to TRBD1. Germline V gene sequence: CDR1 SEHNR, CDR2 FQNEAQ (reference sequence). The CDR3 sequence is 15 residues long. Written as DNA, the CDR3 is TGTTCCGGATCAACCGACAGGGGAGTAGGTGGTACGCAGTATTTT. Translation gives CSGSTDRGVGGTQYF.

V is TRBV11-2 and J is TRBJ2-1; 8 bases map to TRBD2. Germline V gene sequence: CDR1 SGHAT, CDR2 FQNNGV. The V and J ends lost 5 bases and 0 bases, in that order; junction bases with no gene match: 9. The CDR3 length is 17 residues. This chain's CDR3 is CASSRRGGRSSYNEQFF. In DNA form, the CDR3 reads TGTGCCAGCAGCCGGAGGGGCGGGAGGAGCTCCTACAATGAGCAGTTCTTC. Supplemented by reference TRBV11-2 and TRBJ2-1, the full variable domain reads EAGVAQSPRYKIIEKRQSVAFWCNPISGHATLYWYQQILGQGPKLLIQFQNNGVVDDSQLPKDRFSAERLKGVDSTLKIQPAKLEDSAVYLCASSRRGGRSSYNEQFFGPGTRLTVL.

The rearrangement joins TRBV5-6 to TRBJ2-1; no clear D gene. Germline V gene lookup returns CDR1 SGHDT and CDR2 YYEEEE. The CDR3 runs 13 residues. V was shortened by 7 bases and J by 0 bases, with 8 bases between the two germline ends. CDR3 residues: CASAPSSYNEQFF. CDR3 DNA: TGTGCCAGCGCCCCCAGCTCCTACAATGAGCAGTTCTTC.

The chain recombines TRBV28 with TRBJ2-2; 9 nucleotides agree with TRBD1. Germline CDR1 MDHEN, CDR2 SYDVKM. This CDR3 is 13 amino acids long. The trim removed 8 bases at V and 3 bases at J, leaving 1 base unmatched. CDR3 DNA: TGTGCCAGCTGGACAGGGGACACCGGGGAGCTGTTTTTT. Translation gives CASWTGDTGELFF.

V is TRBV18 and J is TRBJ2-4, with 9 bases lining up with TRBD1. The germline V gene encodes CDR1 KGHSH and CDR2 LQKENI. Trimming removed 0 bases from V and 7 bases from J; junction bases left unmatched: 1. CDR3 length: 14 amino acids. The CDR3 reads CASSPPDRGNIQYF. CDR3 nucleotides: TGTGCCAGCTCACCACCCGACAGGGGGAACATTCAGTACTTC.

The chain recombines TRBV5-6 with TRBJ1-3, with 7 bases matching TRBD1. This CDR3 has 16 residues. Germline V CDR1 and CDR2: SGHDT, YYEEEE. V lost 0 bases to trimming and J lost 3 bases; unmatched junction nucleotides: 6. The CDR3 sequence is CASSLGTGRFGNTIYF. The CDR3 DNA reads TGTGCCAGCAGCTTGGGGACAGGAAGATTTGGAAACACCATATATTTT.

The V call is TRBV28, the J call TRBJ2-2; D possibly corresponds to TRBD1 (6 bases). Germline-derived CDR1 and CDR2 are MDHEN and SYDVKM. V was pared by 5 bases and J by 6 bases, with 13 bases between. The CDR3 is 14 amino acids. The CDR3 sequence is CASSASYRAGELFF. The CDR3 DNA reads TGTGCCAGCAGTGCATCGTACAGGGCCGGGGAGCTGTTTTTT.

Notes on this clone: The junction shows a germline mismatch at one end, possibly a read error. The rearrangement links TRBV18 to TRBJ2-1, with 7 bases lining up with TRBD1. There are 13 residues in the CDR3. Germline V gene lookup returns CDR1 KGHSH and CDR2 LQKENI. Written as DNA, the CDR3 is TGTGCCAGCTCAACGGATCTTGACAGGGACAAGGTCTTC. Encoded protein: CASSTDLDRDKVF. Full variable domain (outside the CDR3, taken from reference TRBV18 and TRBJ2-1): NAGVMQNPRHLVRRRGQEARLRCSPMKGHSHVYWYRQLPEEGLKFMVYLQKENIIDESGMPKERFSAEFPKEGPSILRIQQVVRGDSAAYFCASSTDLDRDKVFGPGTRLTVL.

J is TRBJ1-1 and V is TRBV19; TRBD1 is a possible D gene (5 bases). The CDR3 runs 15 residues. Trimming cost V 0 bases and J 6 bases, with 14 bases left between them. CDR1 and CDR2 from the germline V gene are LNHDA and SQIVND (reference sequence). The CDR3 sequence is CASSIEGARASEAFF. The DNA of the CDR3 is TGTGCCAGTAGTATAGAAGGGGCCCGCGCTTCTGAAGCTTTCTTT.

In its sample, this clone was seen a few times. Within the sample, other DNA sequences also encode this same CDR3. The genes are TRBV27 and TRBJ1-5, with D perhaps TRBD1 (5 bases). Germline V gives CDR1 MNHEY, CDR2 SMNVEV (reference sequence). The ends were cut back, 3 bases at V and 4 bases at J, with 10 bases in the middle. This CDR3 is built from 14 residues. The CDR3 coding sequence is TGTGCCAGCAGTTTGCTGGGGGGGAATCAGCCCCAGCATTTT. The encoded protein is CASSLLGGNQPQHF.

This chain joins TRBV7-2 and TRBJ1-4; no firm D call. V lost 7 bases and J lost 3, with 9 bases in between. This CDR3 has 13 residues. Germline V gene sequence: CDR1 SGHTA, CDR2 FQGNSA. In nucleotides, the CDR3 is TGTGCCAGCACCTTCTCCCCTAATGAAAAACTGTTTTTT. Amino acid sequence: CASTFSPNEKLFF. Looking up the rest from reference TRBV7-2 and TRBJ1-4 gives the full variable domain: GAGVSQSPSNKVTEKGKDVELRCDPISGHTALYWYRQSLGQGLEFLIYFQGNSAPDKSGLPSDRFSAERTGGSVSTLTIQRTQQEDSAVYLCASTFSPNEKLFFGSGTQLSVL.

This chain joins TRBV4-2 and TRBJ2-1, with TRBD2 matching 7 bases. The V and J ends lost 1 base and 2 bases, in that order; junction bases with no gene match: 5. There are 16 residues in the CDR3. CDR1 and CDR2 (germline): LGHNA, YNFKEQ. This chain's CDR3 is CASSQAQAGTYNEQFF. The CDR3 nucleotides read TGTGCCAGCAGCCAAGCTCAAGCGGGAACCTACAATGAGCAGTTCTTC.